The rows below give T cell receptor beta chains drawn from one sample of a study of OX40 agonist ivuxolimab in advanced cancers. Method: immunoSEQ multiplex PCR; TCRdb's copy keeps in-frame clones and lacks some. The sample lists tens of thousands of clones, 85% to 90% occurring once. The sample consisted of CD4+ or CD8+ T cells sorted from blood, taken in a trial of the OX40 agonist ivuxolimab. Every receptor here comes from an adult with an advanced solid tumor such as melanoma, head and neck, liver or kidney cancer. Each CDR3 is given with its conserved first and last residue. D genes are given only for firm matches. Clone size is shown for a subset of rows, as once, few, many or a class of expanded clone.

D gene,clone size,J gene,V gene,CDR3 protein
-,once,TRBJ2-7,TRBV7-9,CASSLVGREQYF
-,-,TRBJ2-1,TRBV5-4,CASSFKLDNEQFF
-,-,TRBJ2-1,TRBV30,CAWSKGPSSYNEQFF
-,-,TRBJ1-1,TRBV19,CASSILRTDGGEAFF
-,-,TRBJ1-2,TRBV5-4,CASAGNYGYTF
-,-,TRBJ2-1,TRBV27,CASSRGGNYNEQFF
-,-,TRBJ2-3,TRBV5-1,CASRTGKGTDTQYF
TRBD1,-,TRBJ1-2,TRBV6-5,CASSNRGPRGYTF
-,-,TRBJ2-5,TRBV7-6,CASSWTTGKGGQETQYF
-,-,TRBJ2-5,TRBV29-1,CSVREMTVATQYF
-,-,TRBJ2-1,TRBV10-1,CASNGGGIPKGEFF
-,few,TRBJ1-4,TRBV19,CASSIGTGNEKLFF
TRBD1,-,TRBJ1-1,TRBV29-1,CSGRQGAYTEAFF
-,once,TRBJ2-2,TRBV7-2,CASSLAGYTGELFF
TRBD1,-,TRBJ2-7,TRBV19,CASNSPGQGFDEQYF
TRBD2,-,TRBJ2-3,TRBV6-1,CATPGLAGADTQYF
TRBD1,-,TRBJ1-1,TRBV5-1,CASRAQTGEGTEAFF
-,-,TRBJ2-2,TRBV5-1,CASSLGQDTGELFF
-,-,TRBJ2-3,TRBV9,CASSPGGGASTDTQYF
-,once,TRBJ1-1,TRBV7-2,CASSLVGTSGTEAFF
TRBD1,few,TRBJ1-2,TRBV27,CASSFKGTGVNGYTF
-,once,TRBJ2-7,TRBV18,CASSPPGQRSSYEQYF
TRBD2,-,TRBJ2-7,TRBV4-2,CASSIGLAGNEQYF
TRBD1,-,TRBJ2-7,TRBV10-2,CASSEPDRIYEQYF
-,-,TRBJ2-7,TRBV30,CAGTTPSYEQYF
-,-,TRBJ2-7,TRBV6-5,CASSYSGGVSYEQYF
-,-,TRBJ2-1,TRBV28,CASSLGTTQFF
-,-,TRBJ2-1,TRBV5-8,CASSQGLNYNEQFF
-,-,TRBJ2-1,TRBV10-2,CASRKWTPSSYNEQFF
-,-,TRBJ2-2,TRBV15,CATSRDRQGSDTGELFF
TRBD1,-,TRBJ2-2,TRBV18,CASSAAGTANTGELFF
-,-,TRBJ2-6,TRBV2,CASRGEPSGANVLTF
-,-,TRBJ1-5,TRBV7-6,CASSTQRDERTPNQPQHF
TRBD2,-,TRBJ2-1,TRBV29-1,CSDQGLAGGEQFF
-,-,TRBJ2-7,TRBV6-5,CASSYSKLSGAYEQYF
TRBD2,-,TRBJ2-7,TRBV19,CASSGGTSFDSYEQYF
-,-,TRBJ1-1,TRBV28,CASTQNTEAFF
-,-,TRBJ2-7,TRBV10-3,CAISYRDEQYF
-,-,TRBJ2-5,TRBV27,CASNPGRRETQYF
-,-,TRBJ2-1,TRBV7-8,CASSSPYNEQFF
-,-,TRBJ2-3,TRBV11-3,CASSPHEIDTQYF
TRBD2,-,TRBJ2-5,TRBV9,CASSVDQRDTRQTQYF
TRBD1,-,TRBJ1-5,TRBV6-1,CASRSGTGSNQPQHF
TRBD2,-,TRBJ2-2,TRBV19,CASSIGSGRRSGELFF
-,-,TRBJ2-2,TRBV5-1,CASSLTGSQDGELFF
TRBD1,-,TRBJ1-2,TRBV28,CASQEAGRTGYGYTF
-,few,TRBJ1-1,TRBV5-8,CASLREPYTEAFF
-,-,TRBJ2-3,TRBV7-7,CASSPVGEDTDTQYF
-,-,TRBJ1-3,TRBV15,CATTPGTSGNTIYF
-,-,TRBJ1-2,TRBV2,CASSQGGTYGYTF
-,-,TRBJ2-3,TRBV18,CASSPPNLRTLRDTQYF
-,-,TRBJ1-5,TRBV2,CASGRDQPQHF
TRBD1,few,TRBJ1-2,TRBV10-3,CAISGQGPGVGYTF
TRBD1,-,TRBJ1-4,TRBV5-1,CASSQDRGTNEKLFF
-,-,TRBJ1-3,TRBV18,CASSPNAPQGRSGNTIYF
-,-,TRBJ1-1,TRBV19,CASSRRGGGKTNFEAFF
-,-,TRBJ1-4,TRBV7-9,CASSQWQGAAKLFF